This is a list of T cell receptor beta chains from one sample in a study of blood T cell repertoires in COVID-19. The assay was immunoSEQ multiplex PCR, and TCRdb's table has in-frame clones only and misses some. The sample has 200,000 to 250,000 clones, around 80% seen once. Sequenced: PBMCs or T cells enriched from blood (not recorded which). These TCRs come from a woman in her thirties or forties with acute COVID-19. Both conserved end residues are part of each CDR3. A D gene is named only where the DNA matches it firmly. Some rows mark clone size as missing; the rest say once, few, many or name a class of expanded clone.

V gene	clone size	J gene	D gene	CDR3 DNA	CDR3 protein
TRBV5-4	-	TRBJ1-1	-	TGTGCCAGCAGCTTGGGTACTACAGGGAGATTCATAAACACTGAAGCTTTCTTT	CASSLGTTGRFINTEAFF
TRBV7-9	-	TRBJ2-7	-	TGTGCCAGCACCCGAAGCGGCGAGCAGTACTTC	CASTRSGEQYF
TRBV11-2	few	TRBJ2-3	-	TGTGCCAGCAGCTTCTCGCGAGGCCTCTCTAGCACAGATACGCAGTATTTT	CASSFSRGLSSTDTQYF
TRBV27	-	TRBJ2-6	-	TGTGCCAGCAGTTCCCTCGACAGGCCTGGGGCCAACGTCCTGACTTTC	CASSSLDRPGANVLTF
TRBV30	few	TRBJ1-1	-	TGTGCCTGGAGTGTAGGCGGTGTCGGTTTCCGGGCTTTCTTT	CAWSVGGVGFRAFF
TRBV18	-	TRBJ2-5	-	TGTGCCAGCTCAAGCGGACGGACCGTGCAAGAGACCCAGTACTTC	CASSSGRTVQETQYF
TRBV7-9	-	TRBJ1-4	-	TGTGCCAGCAGCCCCCAGATTAGGATGGGACACAGTTTT	CASSPQIRMGHSF
TRBV2	-	TRBJ1-6	-	TGTGCCAGTGATCCGGACTTCAATTCACCCCTCCACTTT	CASDPDFNSPLHF
TRBV5-1	-	TRBJ1-1	-	TGCGCCAGCAGCTTGACGACAGTGAACACTGAAGCTTTCTTT	CASSLTTVNTEAFF
TRBV30	once	TRBJ1-4	-	TGTGCCTGGAATGCGGGGGAGCGAGAAAAACTGTTTTTT	CAWNAGEREKLFF
TRBV28	-	TRBJ1-2	TRBD1	TGTGCCAGCAGTTTGTCCACAGGGGTTGGCTATGGCTACACCTTC	CASSLSTGVGYGYTF
TRBV10-1	-	TRBJ2-1	TRBD2	TGCGCCAGCAGTGAGTCGTGGCGGGGGGTATCCAATGAGCAGTTCTTC	CASSESWRGVSNEQFF
TRBV19	-	TRBJ2-3	-	TGTGCCAGTAGTATTGGGGGCGAGTCAGATACGCAGTATTTT	CASSIGGESDTQYF
TRBV15	-	TRBJ1-5	-	TGTGCCACCAGCAGAGAGGGGCGGACCGATCAGCCCCAGCATTTT	CATSREGRTDQPQHF
TRBV6-2/TRBV6-3	-	TRBJ2-7	TRBD1	TGTGCCAGCAGCCCGGGACAGAGAGGCGAGCAGTACTTC	CASSPGQRGEQYF
TRBV27	-	TRBJ1-2	-	TGTGCCAGCAGGTCGACAAACGCCTACTATGGCTACACCTTC	CASRSTNAYYGYTF
TRBV5-4	-	TRBJ1-1	-	TGTGCCAGCAGCTCCGGTGGGGGGGCTTTCCGTATCCAAGCTTTCTTT	CASSSGGGAFRIQAFF
TRBV28	once	TRBJ2-7	-	TGTGCCTACGGAGCTGCCCACGAGCAGTACTTC	CAYGAAHEQYF
TRBV30	-	TRBJ1-4	TRBD1	TGTGCCTGGAGTGTTGGGGGACAGGGAAGGGAAAAACTGTTTTTT	CAWSVGGQGREKLFF
TRBV7-2	few	TRBJ2-2	TRBD2	TGTGCCAGCAGCTTGACGGGAGGTAACACCGGGGAGCTGTTTTTT	CASSLTGGNTGELFF
TRBV7-2	-	TRBJ2-2	TRBD1	TGTGCCAGCAGCGCCGACAGGGGAAACACCGGGGAGCTGTTTTTT	CASSADRGNTGELFF
TRBV12-3/TRBV12-4	-	TRBJ2-1	-	TGTGCCAGCAGTCAATGGAGGGACAATGAGCAGTTCTTC	CASSQWRDNEQFF
TRBV5-1	-	TRBJ1-3	TRBD1	TGCGCCAGCAGCCAGGGACAGGGAAACACCATATATTTT	CASSQGQGNTIYF
TRBV28	-	TRBJ2-7	TRBD1	TGTGCCGCAAATGGACAGGCGCTCGACGAGCAGTACTTC	CAANGQALDEQYF
TRBV5-1	-	TRBJ2-5	-	TGCGCCAGCTCCCCATCCCTTAGAGAAGAGACCCAGTACTTC	CASSPSLREETQYF
TRBV5-1	many	TRBJ1-2	TRBD1	TGCGCCAGCAGCTTGGGGGACAGGGGCTTCGCCTATGGCTACACCTTC	CASSLGDRGFAYGYTF
TRBV6-2/TRBV6-3	-	TRBJ2-7	TRBD2	TGTGCCAGCAGCAACGGACTAGCGGGAGGGCGGAGCGAGCAGTACTTC	CASSNGLAGGRSEQYF
TRBV19	-	TRBJ2-3	TRBD2	TGTGCCAGTAGTATAGGCGGGAGGGCCAAGGATACGCAGTATTTT	CASSIGGRAKDTQYF
TRBV28	-	TRBJ1-6	-	TGTGCCAGCAAGAGGTCCCCTATTAATAATTCACCCCTCCACTTT	CASKRSPINNSPLHF
TRBV7-2	-	TRBJ1-5	-	TGTGCCAGCAGCTTAGGCGGAGGTAGCAATCAGCCCCAGCATTTT	CASSLGGGSNQPQHF
TRBV3-1/TRBV3-2	-	TRBJ1-1	-	TGTGCCAGCAGCCCCCGACCCGAGGGGAACACTGAAGCTTTCTTT	CASSPRPEGNTEAFF
TRBV5-1	many	TRBJ1-2	TRBD1	TGCGCCAGCAGCCGGACAGGGGAAAGCTATGGCTACACCTTC	CASSRTGESYGYTF
TRBV28	once	TRBJ1-1	-	TGTGCCAGCAGTTTGGCTGCGGAGAAAGCTTTCTTT	CASSLAAEKAFF
TRBV24-1	few	TRBJ1-2	-	TGTGCCACCAGTGATTCGGGGGAGTATGGCTATGGCTACACCTTC	CATSDSGEYGYGYTF
TRBV19	-	TRBJ1-4	TRBD1	TGTGCCAGTAGTACTTTACAGGGGCAGACGGAAAAACTGTTTTTT	CASSTLQGQTEKLFF
TRBV5-6	once	TRBJ1-6	TRBD1	TGTGCCAGCGGTACAGGGGGCGCGGCTTATAATTCACCCCTCCACTTT	CASGTGGAAYNSPLHF
TRBV11-3	-	TRBJ2-1	TRBD1	TGTGCCAGCGGACAGGTTAGGGGTAGCAATGAGCAGTTCTTC	CASGQVRGSNEQFF
TRBV5-1	once	TRBJ2-3	TRBD1	TGCGCCAGCAGAACACGACAGGGGGCAGATACGCAGTATTTT	CASRTRQGADTQYF
TRBV18	-	TRBJ1-2	-	TGTGCCAGCTCACCTGGGCCTGATGGCTACACCTTC	CASSPGPDGYTF
TRBV9	-	TRBJ1-4	-	TGTGCCAGCAGCCCAGAGGACCCCGGGGGTGAAAAACTGTTTTTT	CASSPEDPGGEKLFF
TRBV27	-	TRBJ2-1	-	TGTGCCAGCAGTTTACGGGCCCCCTGGGAGGCCTACAATGAGCAGTTCTTC	CASSLRAPWEAYNEQFF
TRBV7-9	few	TRBJ1-1	-	TGTGCCAGCAGCTCCGGGACTGAAGCTTTCTTT	CASSSGTEAFF
TRBV28	few	TRBJ2-1	-	TGTGCCAGCAGACCAGGGGGGTCCTACAATGAGCAGTTCTTC	CASRPGGSYNEQFF
TRBV28	-	TRBJ2-7	-	TGTGCCAGCAGTTTTGGGGATGCGAGGGACGAGCAGTACTTC	CASSFGDARDEQYF
TRBV19	-	TRBJ1-6	TRBD1	TGTGCCAGTAGCACCGGGACAGGGTCTTCACCCCTCCACTTT	CASSTGTGSSPLHF
TRBV5-1	few	TRBJ1-6	-	TGCGCCAGCAGCGAGGATAATTCACCCCTCCACTTT	CASSEDNSPLHF
TRBV6-5	-	TRBJ1-2	TRBD1	TGTGCCAGCACAGGGGGGATGGCCTATGGCTACACCTTC	CASTGGMAYGYTF
TRBV5-4	-	TRBJ1-4	TRBD1	TGTGCCAGCAGCCCCGACAGGGGGCGAAATGAAAAACTGTTTTTT	CASSPDRGRNEKLFF
TRBV7-6	-	TRBJ1-3	TRBD1	TGTGCCAGCAGCTTAACGGGGACAGGGTCCTCTGGAAACACCATATATTTT	CASSLTGTGSSGNTIYF
TRBV27	-	TRBJ2-2	TRBD2	TGTGCCAGCAGCCGTTACGGGACTAGCGGGAGGGTCACCGGGGAGCTGTTTTTT	CASSRYGTSGRVTGELFF
TRBV12-3/TRBV12-4	-	TRBJ2-6	-	TGTGCCAGCGGGAGCTCTGGGGCCAACGTCCTGACTTTC	CASGSSGANVLTF
TRBV11-3	-	TRBJ2-1	TRBD2	TGTGCCAGCAGCGTTGGGCTAGCGGGTACCGATGAGCAGTTCTTC	CASSVGLAGTDEQFF
TRBV5-5	-	TRBJ1-1	TRBD1	TGTGCCAGCAAAGGGGGGACAGCGACGAACACTGAAGCTTTCTTT	CASKGGTATNTEAFF